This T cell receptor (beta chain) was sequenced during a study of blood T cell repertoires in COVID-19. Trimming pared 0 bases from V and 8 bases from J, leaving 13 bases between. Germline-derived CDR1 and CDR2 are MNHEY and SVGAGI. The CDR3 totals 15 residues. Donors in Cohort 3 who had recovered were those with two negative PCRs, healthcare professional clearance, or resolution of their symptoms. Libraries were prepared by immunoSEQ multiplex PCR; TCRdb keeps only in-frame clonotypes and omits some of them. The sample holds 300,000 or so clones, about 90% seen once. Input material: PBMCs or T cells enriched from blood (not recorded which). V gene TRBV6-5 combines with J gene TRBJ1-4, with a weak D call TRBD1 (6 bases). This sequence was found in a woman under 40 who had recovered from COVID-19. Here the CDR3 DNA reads TGTGCCAGCAGTTACTCGAGCGGGAGGGGGGAAAAACTGTTTTTT. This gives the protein CASSYSSGRGEKLFF.